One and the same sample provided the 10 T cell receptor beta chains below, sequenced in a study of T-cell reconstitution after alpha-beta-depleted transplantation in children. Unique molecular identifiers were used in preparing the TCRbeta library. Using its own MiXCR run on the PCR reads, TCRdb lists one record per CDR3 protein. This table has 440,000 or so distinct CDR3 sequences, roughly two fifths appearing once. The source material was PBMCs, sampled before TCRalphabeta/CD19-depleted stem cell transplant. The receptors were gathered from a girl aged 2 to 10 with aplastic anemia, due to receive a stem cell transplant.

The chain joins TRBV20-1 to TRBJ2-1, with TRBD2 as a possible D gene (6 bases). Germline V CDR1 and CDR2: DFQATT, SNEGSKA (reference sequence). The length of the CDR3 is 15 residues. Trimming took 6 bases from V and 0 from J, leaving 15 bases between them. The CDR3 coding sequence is TGCAGTGCACAGGAGCGGGTTTACTCCTACAATGAGCAGTTCTTC. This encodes CSAQERVYSYNEQFF.

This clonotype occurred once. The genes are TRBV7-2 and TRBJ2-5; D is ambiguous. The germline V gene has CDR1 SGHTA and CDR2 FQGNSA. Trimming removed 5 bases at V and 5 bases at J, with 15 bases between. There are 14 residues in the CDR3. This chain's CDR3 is CASSPIAAEETQYF. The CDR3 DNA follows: TGTGCCAGCAGCCCTATAGCCGCCGAGGAGACCCAGTACTTC.

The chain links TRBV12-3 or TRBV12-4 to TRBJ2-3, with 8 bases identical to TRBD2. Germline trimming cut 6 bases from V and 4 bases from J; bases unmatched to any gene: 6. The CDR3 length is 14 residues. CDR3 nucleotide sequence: TGTGCCAGCAGATACCGGGGGGGGCCAGATACGCAGTATTTT. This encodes CASRYRGGPDTQYF.

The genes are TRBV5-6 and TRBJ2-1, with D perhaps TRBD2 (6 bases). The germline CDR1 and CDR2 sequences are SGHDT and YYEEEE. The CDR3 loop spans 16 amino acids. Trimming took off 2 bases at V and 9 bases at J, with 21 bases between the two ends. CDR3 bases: TGTGCCAGCAGCTTTGCAGCGGGTGGAATTTCGACTGAGCAGTTCTTC. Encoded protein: CASSFAAGGISTEQFF.

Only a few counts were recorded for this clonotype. The CDR3 spells CASSLSLAGAEDTQYF. The CDR3 DNA reads as TGCGCCAGCAGCCTATCCTTAGCGGGAGCTGAGGATACGCAGTATTTT. V and J are TRBV4-1 and TRBJ2-3, with 9 nucleotides matching TRBD2. The germline gives CDR1 MGHRA, CDR2 YSYEKL. The CDR3 is 16 amino acids. Trimming cost V 4 bases and J 6 bases; bases outside gene matches: 11.

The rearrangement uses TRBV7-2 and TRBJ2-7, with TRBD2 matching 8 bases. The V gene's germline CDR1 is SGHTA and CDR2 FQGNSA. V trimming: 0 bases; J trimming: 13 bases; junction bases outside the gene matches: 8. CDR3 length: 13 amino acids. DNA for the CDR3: TGTGCCAGCAGCTTAGCCACTAGCGGAGCTCGATACTTC. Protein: CASSLATSGARYF.

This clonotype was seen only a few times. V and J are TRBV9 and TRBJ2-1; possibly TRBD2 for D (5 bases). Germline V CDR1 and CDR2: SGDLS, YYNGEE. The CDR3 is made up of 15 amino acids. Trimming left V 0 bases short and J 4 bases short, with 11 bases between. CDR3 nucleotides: TGTGCCAGCAGCGTAGAGAGCGGAGAATACAATGAGCAGTTCTTC. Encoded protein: CASSVESGEYNEQFF.

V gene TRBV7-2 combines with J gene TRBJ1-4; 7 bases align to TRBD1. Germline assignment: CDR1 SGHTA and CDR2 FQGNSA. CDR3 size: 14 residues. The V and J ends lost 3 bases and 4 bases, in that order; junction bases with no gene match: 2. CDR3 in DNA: TGTGCCAGCAGCTTGACAGGGCTTAATGAAAAACTGTTTTTT. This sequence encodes CASSLTGLNEKLFF.

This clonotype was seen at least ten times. The CDR3 sequence is CASRTTVEGGYTF. The CDR3 nucleotides are TGTGCCAGCAGGACTACGGTGGAAGGTGGCTACACCTTC. V and J are TRBV12-3 or TRBV12-4 and TRBJ1-2, with unresolved D. The CDR3 has 13 amino acids. V shed 6 bases and J shed 7 bases, with 15 bases lying between them.

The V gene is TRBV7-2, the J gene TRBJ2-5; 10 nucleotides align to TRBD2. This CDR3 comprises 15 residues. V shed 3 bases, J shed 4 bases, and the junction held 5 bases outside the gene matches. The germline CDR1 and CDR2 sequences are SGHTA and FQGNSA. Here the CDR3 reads CASSLGTSVRETQYF. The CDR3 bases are TGTGCCAGCAGCTTGGGGACTAGCGTTCGAGAGACCCAGTACTTC.